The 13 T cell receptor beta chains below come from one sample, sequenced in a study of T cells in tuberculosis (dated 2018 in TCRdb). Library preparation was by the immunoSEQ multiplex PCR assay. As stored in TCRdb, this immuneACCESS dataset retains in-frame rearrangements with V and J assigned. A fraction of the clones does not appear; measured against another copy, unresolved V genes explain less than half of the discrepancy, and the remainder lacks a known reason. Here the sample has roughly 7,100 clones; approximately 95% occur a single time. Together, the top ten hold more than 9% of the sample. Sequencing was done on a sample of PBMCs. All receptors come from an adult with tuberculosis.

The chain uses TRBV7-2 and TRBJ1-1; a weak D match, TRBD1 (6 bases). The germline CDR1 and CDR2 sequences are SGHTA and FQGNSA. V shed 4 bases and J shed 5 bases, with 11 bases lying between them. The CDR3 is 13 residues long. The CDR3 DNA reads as TGTGCCAGCAGCTCCACAACAGGGACTGAAGCTTTCTTT. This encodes CASSSTTGTEAFF. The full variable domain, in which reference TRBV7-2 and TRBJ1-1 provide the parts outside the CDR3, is GAGVSQSPSNKVTEKGKDVELRCDPISGHTALYWYRQSLGQGLEFLIYFQGNSAPDKSGLPSDRFSAERTGGSVSTLTIQRTQQEDSAVYLCASSSTTGTEAFFGQGTRLTVV.

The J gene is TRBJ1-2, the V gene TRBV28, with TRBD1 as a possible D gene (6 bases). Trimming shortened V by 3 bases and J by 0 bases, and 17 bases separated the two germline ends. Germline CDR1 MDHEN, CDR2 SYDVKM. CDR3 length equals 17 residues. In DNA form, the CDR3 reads TGTGCCAGCAGTTTCTATGGGGGCGCAGGGGCTAACTATGGCTACACCTTC. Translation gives CASSFYGGAGANYGYTF.

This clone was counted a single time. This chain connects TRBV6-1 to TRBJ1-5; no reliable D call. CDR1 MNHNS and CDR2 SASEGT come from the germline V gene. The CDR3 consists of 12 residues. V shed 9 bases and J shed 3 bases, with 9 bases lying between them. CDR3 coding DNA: TGTGCCAGTGAACAAACCAATCAGCCCCAGCATTTT. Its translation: CASEQTNQPQHF.

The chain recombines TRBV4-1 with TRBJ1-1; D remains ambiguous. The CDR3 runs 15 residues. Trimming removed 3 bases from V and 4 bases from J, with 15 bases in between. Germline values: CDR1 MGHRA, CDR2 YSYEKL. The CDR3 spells CASSQEARRGTEAFF. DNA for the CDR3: TGCGCCAGCAGCCAGGAGGCTAGGAGAGGCACTGAAGCTTTCTTT.

In DNA, the CDR3 is TGTGCCAGCAGCAAAGGATCCCGATCTAGACCCTATGGCTACACCTTC. This gives the protein CASSKGSRSRPYGYTF. The rearrangement uses TRBV2 and TRBJ1-2; D remains ambiguous. The CDR3 has 16 residues. Trimming pared 6 bases from V and 4 bases from J, leaving 21 bases between. Looked up from germline, CDR1 is SNHLY and CDR2 is FYNNEI.

The CDR3 loop is CASSSDRGDTQYF. The CDR3 bases are TGTGCCAGCTCATCCGACAGGGGAGATACGCAGTATTTT. This sequence joins TRBV18 and TRBJ2-3; 8 positions match TRBD1. CDR3 size: 13 residues. Trimming cost V 5 bases and J 5 bases; bases outside gene matches: 3. Germline V gene data show CDR1 as KGHSH and CDR2 as LQKENI.

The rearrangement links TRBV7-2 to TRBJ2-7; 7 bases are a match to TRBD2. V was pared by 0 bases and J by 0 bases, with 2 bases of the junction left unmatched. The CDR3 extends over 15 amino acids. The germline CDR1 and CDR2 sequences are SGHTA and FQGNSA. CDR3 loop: CASSLASGPSYEQYF. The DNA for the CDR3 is TGTGCCAGCAGCTTAGCTAGCGGGCCCTCCTACGAGCAGTACTTC.

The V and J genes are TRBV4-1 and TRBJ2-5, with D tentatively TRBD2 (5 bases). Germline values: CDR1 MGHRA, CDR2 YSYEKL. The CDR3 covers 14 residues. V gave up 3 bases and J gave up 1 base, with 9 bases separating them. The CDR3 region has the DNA TGCGCCAGCAGCCATTTGGGGAGCCAAGAGACCCAGTACTTC. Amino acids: CASSHLGSQETQYF.

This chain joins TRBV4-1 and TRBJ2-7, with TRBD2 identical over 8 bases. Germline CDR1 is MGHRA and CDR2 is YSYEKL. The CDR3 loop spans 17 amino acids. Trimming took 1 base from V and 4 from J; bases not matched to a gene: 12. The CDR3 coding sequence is TGCGCCAGCAGCCAAGTTTGGCGGGAGGCCCCTTGGTACGAGCAGTACTTC. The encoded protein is CASSQVWREAPWYEQYF.

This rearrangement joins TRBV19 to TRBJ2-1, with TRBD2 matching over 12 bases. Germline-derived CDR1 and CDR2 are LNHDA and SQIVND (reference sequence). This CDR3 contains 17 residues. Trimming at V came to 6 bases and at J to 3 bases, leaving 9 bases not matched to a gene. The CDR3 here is CASRGLAGGPSYNEQFF. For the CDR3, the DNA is TGTGCCAGTAGAGGGCTAGCGGGAGGGCCCAGCTACAATGAGCAGTTCTTC.

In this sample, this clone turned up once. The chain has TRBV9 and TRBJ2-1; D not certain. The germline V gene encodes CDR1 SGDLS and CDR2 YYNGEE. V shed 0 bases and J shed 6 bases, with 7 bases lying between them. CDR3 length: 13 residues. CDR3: CASSVATVNEQFF. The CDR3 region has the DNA TGTGCCAGCAGCGTAGCTACGGTCAATGAGCAGTTCTTC.

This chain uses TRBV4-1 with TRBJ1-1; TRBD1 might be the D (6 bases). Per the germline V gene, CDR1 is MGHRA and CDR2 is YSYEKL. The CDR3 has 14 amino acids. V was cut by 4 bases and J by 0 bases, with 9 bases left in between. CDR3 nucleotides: TGCGCCAGCAGCCGGACAGCCTTGAACACTGAAGCTTTCTTT. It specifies CASSRTALNTEAFF.

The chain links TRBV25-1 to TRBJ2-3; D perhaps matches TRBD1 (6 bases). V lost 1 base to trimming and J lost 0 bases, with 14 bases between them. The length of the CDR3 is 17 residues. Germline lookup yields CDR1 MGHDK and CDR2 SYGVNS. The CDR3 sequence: CASSESGQGTSTDTQYF. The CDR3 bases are TGTGCCAGCAGTGAATCGGGACAAGGCACTAGCACAGATACGCAGTATTTT.